The present T cell receptor (beta chain) was sequenced within a study of low-dose radiotherapy and immunotherapy resistance in tumors. The overall study: A dose of 0.5 Gy per fraction was delivered to Cohort 1 every 2 weeks, for a total of 6.5 Gy. Patients were treated with intravenous nivolumab at 240 mg every two weeks and were also dosed with ipilimumab at 1 mg/kg every six weeks.

cDNA synthesis used a TRAV/TRBV-specific primer set for both chains. TCRs were put through roughly 20 PCR cycles of amplification with Phusion. A constant-region primer and the V-primer adapter served as the primer pair. MiXCR, run by TCRdb on the reads, gives a single entry per CDR3 protein. The repertoire holds nearly 95,000 distinct CDR3 sequences, with roughly 9% as singletons. CDR1 and CDR2 (germline): GTSNPN, SVGIG (reference sequence). J lost 4 bases, V lost 3 bases, and 4 bases had no gene match. This CDR3 comprises 13 residues. Time point defined: before trial treatment. The study gave donors nivolumab, ipilimumab, aspirin, low-dose cyclophosphamide and low-dose radiotherapy. Each patient who was eligible had an advanced solid tumor with no tumor-infiltrating lymphocytes. This clonotype has a count of ten or more.

This chain uses TRBV30 with TRBJ2-5, with 8 bases aligning to TRBD1. This sample comprised PBMCs, obtained before treatment. The sequence was collected from a male donor with prostate cancer. CDR3 region: CAWRLQGVETQYF. The CDR3 DNA is TGTGCCTGGAGGCTACAGGGGGTAGAGACCCAGTACTTC.